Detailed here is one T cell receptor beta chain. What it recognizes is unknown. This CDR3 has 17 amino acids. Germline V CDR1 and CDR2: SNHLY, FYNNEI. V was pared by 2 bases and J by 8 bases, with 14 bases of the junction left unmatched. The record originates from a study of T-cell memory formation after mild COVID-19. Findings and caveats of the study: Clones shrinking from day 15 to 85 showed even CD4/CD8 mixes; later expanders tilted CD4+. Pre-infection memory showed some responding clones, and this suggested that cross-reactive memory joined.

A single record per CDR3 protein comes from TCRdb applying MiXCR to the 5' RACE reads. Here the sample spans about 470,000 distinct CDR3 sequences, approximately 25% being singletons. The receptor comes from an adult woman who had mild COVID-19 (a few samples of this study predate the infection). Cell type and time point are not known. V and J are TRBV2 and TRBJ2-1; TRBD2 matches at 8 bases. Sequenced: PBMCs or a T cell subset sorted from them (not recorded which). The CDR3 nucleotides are TGTGCCAGCAGTGAAACCAATCCCGGGACTAGGAATTATGAGCAGTTCTTC. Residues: CASSETNPGTRNYEQFF.